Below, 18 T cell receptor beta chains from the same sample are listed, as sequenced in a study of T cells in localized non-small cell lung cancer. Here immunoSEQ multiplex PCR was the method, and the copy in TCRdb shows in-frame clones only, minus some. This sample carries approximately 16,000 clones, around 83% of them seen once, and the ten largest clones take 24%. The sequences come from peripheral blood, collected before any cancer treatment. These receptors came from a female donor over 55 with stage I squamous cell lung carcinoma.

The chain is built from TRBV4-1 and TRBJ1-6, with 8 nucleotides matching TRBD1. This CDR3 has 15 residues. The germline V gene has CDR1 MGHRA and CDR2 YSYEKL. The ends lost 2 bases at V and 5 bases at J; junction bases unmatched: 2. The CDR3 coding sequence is TGCGCCAGCAGCCAACCGGACAGGGATAATTCACCCCTCCACTTT. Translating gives CASSQPDRDNSPLHF.

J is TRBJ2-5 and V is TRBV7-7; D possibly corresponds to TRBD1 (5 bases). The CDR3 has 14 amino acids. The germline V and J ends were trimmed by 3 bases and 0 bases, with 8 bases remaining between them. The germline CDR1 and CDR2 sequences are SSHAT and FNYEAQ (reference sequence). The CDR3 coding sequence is TGTGCCAGCAGCTTCCCGACAGACCAAGAGACCCAGTACTTC. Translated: CASSFPTDQETQYF.

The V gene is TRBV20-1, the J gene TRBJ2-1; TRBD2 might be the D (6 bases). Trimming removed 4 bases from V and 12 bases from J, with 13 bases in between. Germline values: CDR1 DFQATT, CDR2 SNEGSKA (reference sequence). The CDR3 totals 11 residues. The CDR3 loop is CSAKISGGQFF. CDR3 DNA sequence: TGCAGTGCTAAAATTAGCGGTGGGCAGTTCTTC.

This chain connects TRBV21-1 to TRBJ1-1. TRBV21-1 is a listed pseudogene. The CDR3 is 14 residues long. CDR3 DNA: TGTGCCAGCAGCAAAAGGACTAGCAGGGGGCAGGCTTTCTTT. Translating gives CASSKRTSRGQAFF.

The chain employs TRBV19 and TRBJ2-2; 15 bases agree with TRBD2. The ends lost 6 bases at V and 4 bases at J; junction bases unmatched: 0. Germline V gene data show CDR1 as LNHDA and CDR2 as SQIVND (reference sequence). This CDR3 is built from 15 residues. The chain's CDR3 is CASRGLAGGTGELFF. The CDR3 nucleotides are TGTGCCAGTAGGGGACTAGCGGGGGGCACCGGGGAGCTGTTTTTT.

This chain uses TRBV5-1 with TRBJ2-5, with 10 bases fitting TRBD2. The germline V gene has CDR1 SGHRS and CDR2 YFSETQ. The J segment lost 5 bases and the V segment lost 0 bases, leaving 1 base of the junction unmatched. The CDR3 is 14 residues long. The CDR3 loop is CASSLAGLAETQYF. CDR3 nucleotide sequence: TGCGCCAGCAGCTTGGCGGGACTAGCGGAGACCCAGTACTTC.

CDR3 sequence: CASSWAEGGGIEQFF. CDR3 DNA: TGTGCCAGCAGCTGGGCGGAAGGGGGGGGCATTGAGCAGTTCTTC. The genes are TRBV5-4 and TRBJ2-1, with D perhaps matching TRBD2 (7 bases). The CDR3 length is 15 residues. Trimming left V 3 bases short and J 9 bases short, with 19 bases between. Germline assignment: CDR1 SGHNT and CDR2 YYREEE (reference sequence).

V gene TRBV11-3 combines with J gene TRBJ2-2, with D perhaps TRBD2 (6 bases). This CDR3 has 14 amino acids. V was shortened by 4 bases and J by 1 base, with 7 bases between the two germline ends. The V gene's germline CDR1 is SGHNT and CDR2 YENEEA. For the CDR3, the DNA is TGTGCCAGCAGCTGGAGGGGGAACACCGGGGAGCTGTTTTTT. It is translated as CASSWRGNTGELFF. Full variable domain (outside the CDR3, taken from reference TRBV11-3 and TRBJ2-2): EAGVVQSPRYKIIEKKQPVAFWCNPISGHNTLYWYLQNLGQGPELLIRYENEEAVDDSQLPKDRFSAERLKGVDSTLKIQPAELGDSAVYLCASSWRGNTGELFFGEGSRLTVL.

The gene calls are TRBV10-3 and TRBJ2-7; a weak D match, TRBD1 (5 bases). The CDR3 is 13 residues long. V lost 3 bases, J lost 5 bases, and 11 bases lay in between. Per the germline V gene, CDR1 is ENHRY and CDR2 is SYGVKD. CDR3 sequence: CAISDRLGDEQYF. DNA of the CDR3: TGTGCCATCAGTGACAGGTTAGGGGACGAGCAGTACTTC.

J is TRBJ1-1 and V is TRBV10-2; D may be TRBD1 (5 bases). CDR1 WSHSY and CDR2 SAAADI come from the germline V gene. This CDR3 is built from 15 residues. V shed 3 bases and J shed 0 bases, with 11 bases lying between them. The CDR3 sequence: CASSDPGRMNTEAFF. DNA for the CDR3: TGCGCCAGCAGTGACCCGGGACGGATGAACACTGAAGCTTTCTTT.

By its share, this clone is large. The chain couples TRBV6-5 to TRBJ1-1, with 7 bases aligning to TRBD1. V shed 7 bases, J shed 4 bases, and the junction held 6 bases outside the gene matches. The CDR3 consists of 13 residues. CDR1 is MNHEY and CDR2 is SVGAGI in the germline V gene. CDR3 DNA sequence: TGTGCCAGCAACAAACAGGGGAGCACTGAAGCTTTCTTT. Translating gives CASNKQGSTEAFF.

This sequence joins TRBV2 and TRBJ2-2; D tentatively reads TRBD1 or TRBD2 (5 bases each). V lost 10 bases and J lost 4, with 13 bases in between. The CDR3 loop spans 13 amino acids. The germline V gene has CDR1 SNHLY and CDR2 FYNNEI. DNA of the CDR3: TGTGCCACCAGACGGGACGGCACCGGGGAGCTGTTTTTT. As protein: CATRRDGTGELFF.

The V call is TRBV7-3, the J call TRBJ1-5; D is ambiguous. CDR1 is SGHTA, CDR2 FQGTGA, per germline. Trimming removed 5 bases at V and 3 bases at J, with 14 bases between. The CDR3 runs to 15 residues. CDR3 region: CASSPEGGNNQPQHF. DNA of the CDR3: TGTGCCAGCAGCCCCGAGGGAGGGAACAATCAGCCCCAGCATTTT.

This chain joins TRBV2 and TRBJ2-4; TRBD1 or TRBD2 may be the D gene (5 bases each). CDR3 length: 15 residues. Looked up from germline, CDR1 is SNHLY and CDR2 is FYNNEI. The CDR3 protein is CVSNTGPTAKNIQYF. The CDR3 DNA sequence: TGTGTGAGCAATACGGGACCGACAGCCAAAAACATTCAGTACTTC.

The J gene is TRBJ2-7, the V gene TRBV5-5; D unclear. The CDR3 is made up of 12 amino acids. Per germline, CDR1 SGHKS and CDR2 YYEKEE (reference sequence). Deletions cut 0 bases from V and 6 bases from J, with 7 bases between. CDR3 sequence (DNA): TGTGCCAGCAGCTTGGCCCCGCCCGAGCAGTACTTC. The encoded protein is CASSLAPPEQYF. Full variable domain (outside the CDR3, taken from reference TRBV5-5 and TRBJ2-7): DAGVTQSPTHLIKTRGQQVTLRCSPISGHKSVSWYQQVLGQGPQFIFQYYEKEERGRGNFPDRFSARQFPNYSSELNVNALLLGDSALYLCASSLAPPEQYFGPGTRLTVT.

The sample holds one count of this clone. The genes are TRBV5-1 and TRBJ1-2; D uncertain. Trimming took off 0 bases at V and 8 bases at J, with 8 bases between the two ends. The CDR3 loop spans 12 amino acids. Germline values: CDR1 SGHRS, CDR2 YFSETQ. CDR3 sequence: CASSLDWGGYTF. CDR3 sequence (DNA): TGCGCCAGCAGCTTGGATTGGGGAGGCTACACCTTC.

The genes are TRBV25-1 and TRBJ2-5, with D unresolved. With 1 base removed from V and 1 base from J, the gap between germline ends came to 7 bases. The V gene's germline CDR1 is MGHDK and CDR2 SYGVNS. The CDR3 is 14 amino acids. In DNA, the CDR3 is TGTGCCAGCAGTGAATTCCGAGCCCAAGAGACCCAGTACTTC. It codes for CASSEFRAQETQYF.

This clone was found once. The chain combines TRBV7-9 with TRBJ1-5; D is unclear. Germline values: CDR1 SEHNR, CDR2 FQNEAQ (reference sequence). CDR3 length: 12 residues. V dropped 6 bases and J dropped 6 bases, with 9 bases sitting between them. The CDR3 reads CASSFDLQPQHF. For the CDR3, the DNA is TGTGCCAGCAGTTTTGACCTTCAGCCCCAGCATTTT.